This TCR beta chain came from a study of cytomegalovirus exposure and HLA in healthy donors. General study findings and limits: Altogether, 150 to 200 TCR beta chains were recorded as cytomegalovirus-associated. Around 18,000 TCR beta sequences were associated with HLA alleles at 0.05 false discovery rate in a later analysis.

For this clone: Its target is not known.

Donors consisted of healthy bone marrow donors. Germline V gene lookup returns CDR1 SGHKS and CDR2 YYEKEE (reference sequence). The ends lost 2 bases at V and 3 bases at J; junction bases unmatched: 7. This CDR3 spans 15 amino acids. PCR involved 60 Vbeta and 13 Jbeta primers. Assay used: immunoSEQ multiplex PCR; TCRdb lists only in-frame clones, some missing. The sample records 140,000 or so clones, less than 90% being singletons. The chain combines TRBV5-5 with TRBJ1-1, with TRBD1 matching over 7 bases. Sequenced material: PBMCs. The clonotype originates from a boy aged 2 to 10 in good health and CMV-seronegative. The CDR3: CASSFSQGRYTEAFF. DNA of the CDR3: TGTGCCAGCAGCTTCTCACAGGGGAGGTACACTGAAGCTTTCTTT.